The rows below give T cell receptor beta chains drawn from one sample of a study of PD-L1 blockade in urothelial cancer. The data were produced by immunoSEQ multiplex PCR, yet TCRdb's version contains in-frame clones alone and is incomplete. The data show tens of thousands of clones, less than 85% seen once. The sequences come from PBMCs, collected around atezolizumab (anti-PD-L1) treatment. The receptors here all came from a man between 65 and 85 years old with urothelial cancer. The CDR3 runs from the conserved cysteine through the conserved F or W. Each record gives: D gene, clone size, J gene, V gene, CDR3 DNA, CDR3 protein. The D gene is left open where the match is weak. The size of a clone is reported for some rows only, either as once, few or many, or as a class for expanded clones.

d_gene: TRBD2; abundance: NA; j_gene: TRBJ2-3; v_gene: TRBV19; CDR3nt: TGTGCCAGTAGTACTAGCGGGAGGGCCTCTACAGATACGCAGTATTTT; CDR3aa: CASSTSGRASTDTQYF
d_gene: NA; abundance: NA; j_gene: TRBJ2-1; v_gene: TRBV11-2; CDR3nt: TGTGCCAGCAGCTTAAGTCTAGACAATGAGCAGTTCTTC; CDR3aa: CASSLSLDNEQFF
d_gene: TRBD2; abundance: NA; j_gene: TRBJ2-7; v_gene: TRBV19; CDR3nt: TGTGCCAGTAGTATTGTGACTAGCGGGAACCCTGGTTACGAGCAGTACTTC; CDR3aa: CASSIVTSGNPGYEQYF
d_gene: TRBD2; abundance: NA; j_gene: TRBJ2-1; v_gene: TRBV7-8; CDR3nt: TGTGCCAGCAGCGACATCTTAGGTCTAGCGGGAAATGAGCAGTTCTTC; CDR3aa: CASSDILGLAGNEQFF
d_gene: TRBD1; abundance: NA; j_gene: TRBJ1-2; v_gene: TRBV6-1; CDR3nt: TGTGCCAGCAGCCCCCAGGGGGGTAGGTATGGCTACACCTTC; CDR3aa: CASSPQGGRYGYTF
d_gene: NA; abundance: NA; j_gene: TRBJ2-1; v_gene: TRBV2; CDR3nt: TGTGCCACCGAGAAAAATGAGCAGTTCTTC; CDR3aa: CATEKNEQFF
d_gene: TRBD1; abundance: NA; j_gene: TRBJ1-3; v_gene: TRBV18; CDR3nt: TGTGCCAGCTCCCGAACTTCTGGACAGGTCAGAAGCTCTGGAAACACCATATATTTT; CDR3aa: CASSRTSGQVRSSGNTIYF
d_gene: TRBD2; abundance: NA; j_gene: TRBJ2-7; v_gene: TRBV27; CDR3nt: TGTGCCAGCAGTCCTCGGGGGGTGGGGCAGTACTTC; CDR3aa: CASSPRGVGQYF
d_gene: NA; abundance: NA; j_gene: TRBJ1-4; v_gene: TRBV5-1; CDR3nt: TGCGCCAGCAGCTTGCGCGGATACGCTAATGAAAAACTGTTTTTT; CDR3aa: CASSLRGYANEKLFF
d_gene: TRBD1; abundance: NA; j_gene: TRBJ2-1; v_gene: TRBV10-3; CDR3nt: TGTGCCATCAGTGAGGAATTACAGGGGGCGCAGAATGAGCAGTTCTTC; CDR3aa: CAISEELQGAQNEQFF
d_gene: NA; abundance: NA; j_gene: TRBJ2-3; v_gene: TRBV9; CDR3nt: TGTGCCAGCAGCGTAGATCGACTGAGCACAGATACGCAGTATTTT; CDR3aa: CASSVDRLSTDTQYF
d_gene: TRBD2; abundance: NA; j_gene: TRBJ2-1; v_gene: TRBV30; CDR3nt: TGTGCCTGGAGTCGATCCACTAGCGGGACGGATGAGCAGTTCTTC; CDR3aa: CAWSRSTSGTDEQFF
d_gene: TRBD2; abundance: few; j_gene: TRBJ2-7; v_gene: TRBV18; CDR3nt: TGTGCCAGCTCACCGGGACTAGCGGGGCGCTCCTACGAGCAGTACTTC; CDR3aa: CASSPGLAGRSYEQYF
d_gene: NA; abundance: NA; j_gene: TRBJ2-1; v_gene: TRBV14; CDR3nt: TGTGCCAGCAGCCAAGAGTTAGTTAGCGAGCAGTTCTTC; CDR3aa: CASSQELVSEQFF
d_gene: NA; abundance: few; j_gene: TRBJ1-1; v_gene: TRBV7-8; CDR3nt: TGTGCCAGCAGCTTAGCGACGGGATTCACTGAAGCTTTCTTT; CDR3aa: CASSLATGFTEAFF
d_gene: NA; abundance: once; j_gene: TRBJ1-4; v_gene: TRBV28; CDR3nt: TGTGCCGGAGCAACTAATGAAAAACTGTTTTTT; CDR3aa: CAGATNEKLFF
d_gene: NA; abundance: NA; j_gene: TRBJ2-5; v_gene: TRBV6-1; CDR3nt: TGTGCCAGCAGTGAAGGGGGGACACCCCAAGAGACCCAGTACTTC; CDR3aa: CASSEGGTPQETQYF
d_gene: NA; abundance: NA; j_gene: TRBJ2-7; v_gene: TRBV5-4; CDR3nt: TGTGCCAGCAGCGCCGGGGGCGAACAGGGGATCTACGAGCAGTACTTC; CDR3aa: CASSAGGEQGIYEQYF
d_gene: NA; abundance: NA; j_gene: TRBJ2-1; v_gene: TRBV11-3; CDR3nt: TGTGCCAGCAGCCAGGACTGGTCGAATGAGCAGTTCTTC; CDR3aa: CASSQDWSNEQFF
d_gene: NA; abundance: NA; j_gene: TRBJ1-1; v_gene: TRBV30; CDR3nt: TGTGCCTGGAGTGTATCTTTGAACACTGAAGCTTTCTTT; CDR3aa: CAWSVSLNTEAFF
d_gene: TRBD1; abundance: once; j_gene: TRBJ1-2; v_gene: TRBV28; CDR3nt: TGTGCCAGCAGTTTGCCGGGACAGGGACTCTATGGCTACACCTTC; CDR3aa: CASSLPGQGLYGYTF
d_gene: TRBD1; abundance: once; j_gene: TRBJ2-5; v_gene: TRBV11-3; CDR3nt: TGTGCCAGCAGCTTAGGCCGACAGGGTGGTGTTTTGGAGACCCAGTACTTC; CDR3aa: CASSLGRQGGVLETQYF
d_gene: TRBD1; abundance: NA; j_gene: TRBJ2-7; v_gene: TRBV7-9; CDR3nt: TGTGCCAGCAGCCCGGCCTTTCGACAGGGCGCGTCCTACGAGCAGTACTTC; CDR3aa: CASSPAFRQGASYEQYF
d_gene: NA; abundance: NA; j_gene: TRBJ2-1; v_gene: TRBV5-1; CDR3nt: TGCGCCAGCAGCTTTCAGGCTGGGTCCTACAATGAGCAGTTCTTC; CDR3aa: CASSFQAGSYNEQFF
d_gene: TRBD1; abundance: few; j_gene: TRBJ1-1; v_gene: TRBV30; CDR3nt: TGTGCCTGGAGTGTACTATGGACAGGGGGTTTGAACACTGAAGCTTTCTTT; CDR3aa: CAWSVLWTGGLNTEAFF
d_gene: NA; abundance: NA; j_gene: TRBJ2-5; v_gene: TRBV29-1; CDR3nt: TGCAGCGTTGGCCCAGCGTCCCGCGAGACCCAGTACTTC; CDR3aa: CSVGPASRETQYF
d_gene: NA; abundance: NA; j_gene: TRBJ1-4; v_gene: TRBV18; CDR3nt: TGTGCCAGCTCACCACCGCAGGGGCACAATGAAAAACTGTTTTTT; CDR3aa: CASSPPQGHNEKLFF
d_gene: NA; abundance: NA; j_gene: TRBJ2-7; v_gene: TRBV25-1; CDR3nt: TGTGCCAGCCGCAGACGAGACAGCACCTACGAGCAGTACTTC; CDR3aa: CASRRRDSTYEQYF
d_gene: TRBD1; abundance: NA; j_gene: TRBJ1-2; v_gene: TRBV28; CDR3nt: TGTGCCAGCAAACAGGGGGACTATGGCTACACCTTC; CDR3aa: CASKQGDYGYTF
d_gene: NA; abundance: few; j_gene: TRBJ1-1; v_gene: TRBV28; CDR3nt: TGTGCCAGCAGTTTTGCTTTCCTGGGGCAGGGAGCTTTCTTT; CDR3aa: CASSFAFLGQGAFF
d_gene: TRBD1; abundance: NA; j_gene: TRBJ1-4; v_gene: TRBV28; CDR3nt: TGTGCCAGCGGGACAGCCTTACCCCCCCAAAAACTGTTTTTT; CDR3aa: CASGTALPPQKLFF
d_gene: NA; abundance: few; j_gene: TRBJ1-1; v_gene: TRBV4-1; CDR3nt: TGCGCCAGCAGACTACAGGGCTCCACTGAAGCTTTCTTT; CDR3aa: CASRLQGSTEAFF
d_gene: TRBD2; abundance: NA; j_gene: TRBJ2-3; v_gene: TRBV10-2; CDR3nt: TGTGCTACTAGCGGGAGCACAGATACGCAGTATTTT; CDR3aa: CATSGSTDTQYF
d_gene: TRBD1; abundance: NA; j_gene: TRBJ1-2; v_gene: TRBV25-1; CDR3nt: TGTGCCAGCAGTGAATTAGAGGGCAGGGGGCACTATGGCTACACCTTC; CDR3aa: CASSELEGRGHYGYTF
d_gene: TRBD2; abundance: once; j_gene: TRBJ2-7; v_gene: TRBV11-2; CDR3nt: TGTGCCAGCAGCGCCGGGACTAGCGCCTACGAGCAGTACTTC; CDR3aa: CASSAGTSAYEQYF
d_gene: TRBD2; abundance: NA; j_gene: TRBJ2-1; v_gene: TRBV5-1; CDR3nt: TGCGCCAGCAGCTTACAACCGGGACTAGCGGGAAGGGATGAGCAGTTCTTC; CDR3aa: CASSLQPGLAGRDEQFF
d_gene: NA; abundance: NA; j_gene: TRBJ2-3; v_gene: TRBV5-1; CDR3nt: TGCGCCAGCAGCTTGTCTCTCGATACGCAGTATTTT; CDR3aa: CASSLSLDTQYF
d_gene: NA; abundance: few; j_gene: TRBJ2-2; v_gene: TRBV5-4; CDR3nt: TGTGCCAGCAGCCCCCACAGCACCGGGGAGCTGTTTTTT; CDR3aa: CASSPHSTGELFF
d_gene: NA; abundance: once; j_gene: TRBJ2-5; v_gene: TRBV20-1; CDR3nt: TGCAGTGTTTTCAGGCAAGAGACCCAGTACTTC; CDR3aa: CSVFRQETQYF
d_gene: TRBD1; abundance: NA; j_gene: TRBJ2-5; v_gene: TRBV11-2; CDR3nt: TGTGCCAGCAGCCCTCACAGGGGCCCGCAAGAGACCCAGTACTTC; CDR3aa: CASSPHRGPQETQYF
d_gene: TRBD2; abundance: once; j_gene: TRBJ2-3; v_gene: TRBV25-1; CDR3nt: TGTGCCAGCAGTGAATTGGCCTGGGAGGGCGCAGATACGCAGTATTTT; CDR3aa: CASSELAWEGADTQYF
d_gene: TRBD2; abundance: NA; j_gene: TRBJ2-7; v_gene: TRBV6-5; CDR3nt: TGTGCCAGCAGTTACGAGGGACTAGCGGCCTACGAGCAGTACTTC; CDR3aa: CASSYEGLAAYEQYF
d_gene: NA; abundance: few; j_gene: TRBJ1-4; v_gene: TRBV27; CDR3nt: TGTGCCAGCAGTTTCCTTAATGAAAAACTGTTTTTT; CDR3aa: CASSFLNEKLFF
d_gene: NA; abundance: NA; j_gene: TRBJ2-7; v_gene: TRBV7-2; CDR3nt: TGTGCCAGCAGCTTAGGGCTGTACAGCTACGAGCAGTACTTC; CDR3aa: CASSLGLYSYEQYF
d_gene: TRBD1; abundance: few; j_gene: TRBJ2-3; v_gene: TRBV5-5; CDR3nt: TGTGCCAGCAGGGCCGGACAGGGGGCAGATACGCAGTATTTT; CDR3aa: CASRAGQGADTQYF
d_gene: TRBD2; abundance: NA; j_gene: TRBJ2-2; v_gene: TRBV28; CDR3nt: TGTGCCAGCAGCCCCCGGACTAGCGGGAGGGTCACCGGGGAGCTGTTTTTT; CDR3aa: CASSPRTSGRVTGELFF
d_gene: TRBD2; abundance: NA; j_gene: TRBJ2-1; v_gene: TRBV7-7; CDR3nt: TGTGCTAGCAGCTTAGCGGGCCACAATGAGCAGTTCTTC; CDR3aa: CASSLAGHNEQFF
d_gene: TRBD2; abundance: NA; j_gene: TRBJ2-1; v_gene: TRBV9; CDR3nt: TGTGCCAGCAGCGCTGAAGCGGGGAAAGCGTACAATGAGCAGTTCTTC; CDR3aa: CASSAEAGKAYNEQFF
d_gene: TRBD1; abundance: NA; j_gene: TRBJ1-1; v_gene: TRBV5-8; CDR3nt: TGTGCCAGCAGCTCGGACGGGAAGGGGGCGAGGGCTGAAGCTTTCTTT; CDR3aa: CASSSDGKGARAEAFF